Listed below are T cell receptor beta chains from one sample, sequenced in a study of blood T cell repertoires in COVID-19. The method was immunoSEQ multiplex PCR; TCRdb's version includes in-frame clones alone and lacks a portion of them. In the table there are roughly 200,000 clones, roughly 87% of which are singletons. Sequenced input: peripheral blood. These receptors were taken from a woman younger than 35 who had recovered from COVID-19. Each CDR3 is given with its conserved first and last residue. The D gene is left open where the match is weak. Rows may omit the clone size; those that give it use once, few, many or a size class.

d_call: TRBD1; clone_size: NA; v_call: TRBV7-2; j_call: TRBJ2-1; cdr3_aa: CASSLTSATGGVYNEQFF; cdr3_nt: TGTGCCAGCAGCCTCACTTCTGCGACAGGGGGTGTTTACAATGAGCAGTTCTTC
d_call: NA; clone_size: NA; v_call: TRBV25-1; j_call: TRBJ1-2; cdr3_aa: CASSESADYGYTF; cdr3_nt: TGTGCCAGCAGTGAGTCAGCGGACTATGGCTACACCTTC
d_call: NA; clone_size: few; v_call: TRBV11-3; j_call: TRBJ1-5; cdr3_aa: CASSLRCGREGGQPQHF; cdr3_nt: TGTGCCAGCAGCTTAAGATGTGGCAGGGAGGGAGGTCAGCCCCAGCATTTT
d_call: TRBD2; clone_size: NA; v_call: TRBV29-1; j_call: TRBJ2-5; cdr3_aa: CSVRLAGGETQYF; cdr3_nt: TGCAGCGTAAGACTAGCAGGAGGTGAGACCCAGTACTTC
d_call: TRBD1; clone_size: NA; v_call: TRBV11-3; j_call: TRBJ2-3; cdr3_aa: CASSGPTGSSTDTQYF; cdr3_nt: TGTGCCAGCAGCGGGCCGACAGGGTCTAGCACAGATACGCAGTATTTT
d_call: NA; clone_size: NA; v_call: TRBV5-6; j_call: TRBJ1-2; cdr3_aa: CASSLEVGVNYGYTF; cdr3_nt: TGTGCCAGCAGCTTGGAGGTGGGAGTTAACTATGGCTACACCTTC
d_call: NA; clone_size: NA; v_call: TRBV5-1; j_call: TRBJ1-3; cdr3_aa: CASSLGDGENTIYF; cdr3_nt: TGCGCCAGCAGCTTGGGCGACGGAGAGAACACCATATATTTT
d_call: TRBD2; clone_size: few; v_call: TRBV5-6; j_call: TRBJ2-7; cdr3_aa: CASSSSSGSTYEQYF; cdr3_nt: TGTGCCAGCAGTTCATCTAGCGGGTCTACCTACGAGCAGTACTTC
d_call: NA; clone_size: NA; v_call: TRBV3-1/TRBV3-2; j_call: TRBJ1-2; cdr3_aa: CASTSTGYGYTF; cdr3_nt: TGTGCCAGCACCTCGACGGGCTATGGCTACACCTTC
d_call: NA; clone_size: NA; v_call: TRBV6-1; j_call: TRBJ1-5; cdr3_aa: CASSGQENNQPQHF; cdr3_nt: TGTGCCAGCAGCGGACAAGAGAACAATCAGCCCCAGCATTTT
d_call: TRBD2; clone_size: NA; v_call: TRBV29-1; j_call: TRBJ2-3; cdr3_aa: CSDTGTRGDTQYF; cdr3_nt: TGCAGCGACACCGGGACTAGGGGAGATACGCAGTATTTT
d_call: NA; clone_size: NA; v_call: TRBV13; j_call: TRBJ2-7; cdr3_aa: CASSLGQTYEQYF; cdr3_nt: TGTGCCAGCAGCTTAGGACAGACCTACGAGCAGTACTTC
d_call: NA; clone_size: NA; v_call: TRBV9; j_call: TRBJ2-2; cdr3_aa: CASSPGPSGELFF; cdr3_nt: TGTGCCAGCAGCCCAGGTCCCTCCGGGGAGCTGTTTTTT
d_call: TRBD1; clone_size: NA; v_call: TRBV6-5; j_call: TRBJ2-1; cdr3_aa: CASQTGRSYNEQFF; cdr3_nt: TGTGCCAGCCAGACAGGGCGAAGCTACAATGAGCAGTTCTTC
d_call: TRBD2; clone_size: once; v_call: TRBV28; j_call: TRBJ2-1; cdr3_aa: CASSPDSTWGGSSYNEQFF; cdr3_nt: TGTGCCAGCAGTCCCGACTCCACGTGGGGGGGAAGCTCCTACAATGAGCAGTTCTTC
d_call: TRBD1; clone_size: NA; v_call: TRBV4-3; j_call: TRBJ1-3; cdr3_aa: CASSQVFVGQSSEGYSGNTIYF; cdr3_nt: TGCGCCAGCAGCCAAGTGTTTGTGGGACAGTCCTCAGAGGGTTACTCTGGAAACACCATATATTTT
d_call: NA; clone_size: NA; v_call: TRBV27; j_call: TRBJ2-7; cdr3_aa: CASSLGQEVYEQYF; cdr3_nt: TGTGCCAGCAGTTTGGGTCAGGAGGTCTACGAGCAGTACTTC
d_call: NA; clone_size: NA; v_call: TRBV2; j_call: TRBJ2-1; cdr3_aa: CASSDFSSYNEQFF; cdr3_nt: TGTGCCAGCAGTGACTTTAGCTCCTACAATGAGCAGTTCTTC
d_call: TRBD1; clone_size: NA; v_call: TRBV30; j_call: TRBJ1-2; cdr3_aa: CAWSVGQGYGYTF; cdr3_nt: TGTGCCTGGAGCGTCGGACAGGGCTATGGCTACACCTTC
d_call: NA; clone_size: NA; v_call: TRBV5-4; j_call: TRBJ2-1; cdr3_aa: CASISQGRNNEQFF; cdr3_nt: TGTGCCAGCATCTCACAGGGGAGGAACAATGAGCAGTTCTTC
d_call: NA; clone_size: NA; v_call: TRBV4-2; j_call: TRBJ1-3; cdr3_aa: CASSQGLWLTGSKSSGNTIYF; cdr3_nt: TGTGCCAGCAGCCAAGGTCTCTGGTTAACAGGGTCAAAGAGCTCTGGAAACACCATATATTTT
d_call: NA; clone_size: NA; v_call: TRBV30; j_call: TRBJ1-5; cdr3_aa: CAWARQVNQPQHF; cdr3_nt: TGTGCCTGGGCCCGACAGGTCAATCAGCCCCAGCATTTT
d_call: NA; clone_size: NA; v_call: TRBV6-5; j_call: TRBJ2-7; cdr3_aa: CASLGQAISYEQYF; cdr3_nt: TGTGCCAGTCTGGGGCAGGCAATCTCCTACGAGCAGTACTTC
d_call: NA; clone_size: once; v_call: TRBV29-1; j_call: TRBJ2-7; cdr3_aa: CSVEDGDSGSHEQYF; cdr3_nt: TGCAGCGTTGAAGATGGTGATTCCGGTTCCCACGAGCAGTACTTC
d_call: TRBD2; clone_size: NA; v_call: TRBV4-3; j_call: TRBJ2-1; cdr3_aa: CASSQEASGLNEQFF; cdr3_nt: TGCGCCAGCAGCCAAGAGGCTAGCGGGCTTAATGAGCAGTTCTTC